Only one count was recorded for the clone carrying this TCR beta chain. Its antigen is not known. These data originate in a study of cytomegalovirus exposure and HLA in healthy donors. General observations from the study: Presence/absence analysis assumed near-uniform sequencing depth across donors.

The CDR3 extends over 12 amino acids. Trimming took off 10 bases at V and 4 bases at J, with 11 bases between the two ends. The germline CDR1 and CDR2 sequences are MNHEY and SVGAGI. Both 60 Vbeta primers and 13 Jbeta primers went into the PCR. The protocol was immunoSEQ multiplex PCR, while the TCRdb copy is restricted to in-frame clones and leaves out a portion. The table includes about 190,000 clones, roughly three quarters detected once. Unrecorded immune exposure was likely among donors, who were nominally healthy when sampled. The receptor was isolated from a woman aged 18-29 years in good health and CMV-seronegative. Material for sequencing was PBMCs. This chain links TRBV6-5 with TRBJ2-1; tentative D call: TRBD2 (5 bases). The CDR3 region has the DNA TGTGCCACTCGGACTGGTTACAATGAGCAGTTCTTC. Translated: CATRTGYNEQFF.